The source of this TCR beta chain is a study of blood T cell repertoires in COVID-19. Looking at the study overall: The United States, Italy and Spain were the sources of the acute and convalescent COVID-19 samples. PBMCs, B-cell-depleted T cells, or T cells were the source of the cDNA or gDNA that made up the material.

Using immunoSEQ multiplex PCR, the repertoire was profiled, and TCRdb retains in-frame clones only, with some absent. The top ten clones hold around 8.9% of a sample with roughly 230,000 clones, around four fifths of them seen once. Of note for this clone: Sequence at one end of the junction differs from germline and may be a read error.

CDR1 MNHNY and CDR2 SVGAGI come from the germline V gene (reference sequence). The CDR3 contains 16 residues. The chain combines TRBV6-6 with TRBJ2-1; 7 bases match TRBD1. The sequence came from a man aged 35-49 years with active or convalescent COVID-19. Sequencing was performed on peripheral blood. CDR3 bases: TGTGCCAGCAGTTATAGGGTCCCGACAGGGAACAATGGGCAGTTCTTC. This sequence encodes CASSYRVPTGNNGQFF.